These T cell receptor beta chains were read from a single sample in a study of blood T cell repertoires in COVID-19. The assay was immunoSEQ multiplex PCR, and TCRdb's table has in-frame clones only and misses some. The sample shows hundreds of thousands of clones, about 93% of them seen only once. Sequencing was performed on peripheral blood. These receptors were collected from a woman between 18 and 29 years old who had recovered from COVID-19. Both conserved end residues are part of each CDR3. Each record gives: J gene, clone size, V gene, CDR3 length, D gene, CDR3 protein, CDR3 DNA. The D gene is left open where the match is weak. Size values are once, few and many counts, or a class for expanded clones, and some rows have none.

j_gene: TRBJ1-1
abundance: .
v_gene: TRBV7-9
len: 16
d_gene: .
CDR3aa: CASSPSRGATNTEAFF
CDR3nt: TGTGCCAGCAGCCCATCCCGGGGGGCGACAAACACTGAAGCTTTCTTT

j_gene: TRBJ2-5
abundance: .
v_gene: TRBV7-2
len: 14
d_gene: .
CDR3aa: CASSLRGREETQYF
CDR3nt: TGTGCCAGCAGCTTACGGGGCCGGGAGGAGACCCAGTACTTC

j_gene: TRBJ1-1
abundance: .
v_gene: TRBV4-3
len: 14
d_gene: .
CDR3aa: CASSHGQENTEAFF
CDR3nt: TGCGCCAGCAGCCATGGCCAAGAGAACACTGAAGCTTTCTTT

j_gene: TRBJ2-3
abundance: .
v_gene: TRBV11-2
len: 17
d_gene: TRBD2
CDR3aa: CASSPILGLASKDTQYF
CDR3nt: TGTGCCAGCAGCCCAATCTTAGGACTAGCGAGTAAGGATACGCAGTATTTT

j_gene: TRBJ2-5
abundance: once
v_gene: TRBV19
len: 19
d_gene: .
CDR3aa: CASSIDAPRFRVKQETQYF
CDR3nt: TGTGCCAGTAGTATAGATGCCCCCCGTTTTCGGGTAAAGCAAGAGACCCAGTACTTC

j_gene: TRBJ2-5
abundance: .
v_gene: TRBV10-2
len: 14
d_gene: .
CDR3aa: CASSDQDSQETQYF
CDR3nt: TGCGCCAGCAGTGACCAGGACAGCCAAGAGACCCAGTACTTC

j_gene: TRBJ2-1
abundance: .
v_gene: TRBV6-5
len: 15
d_gene: TRBD2
CDR3aa: CASTLTSRLTNEQFF
CDR3nt: TGTGCCAGCACTCTGACTAGCAGACTTACGAATGAGCAGTTCTTC

j_gene: TRBJ2-2
abundance: .
v_gene: TRBV5-6
len: 14
d_gene: .
CDR3aa: CASSAGITSGELFF
CDR3nt: TGTGCCAGCAGCGCCGGGATCACCAGCGGGGAGCTGTTTTTT

j_gene: TRBJ2-2
abundance: .
v_gene: TRBV19
len: 14
d_gene: .
CDR3aa: CATRWVVGTGELFF
CDR3nt: TGTGCCACGCGGTGGGTAGTTGGCACCGGGGAGCTGTTTTTT

j_gene: TRBJ2-1
abundance: .
v_gene: TRBV6-6
len: 16
d_gene: TRBD1
CDR3aa: CASSYVTGGGGNEQFF
CDR3nt: TGTGCCAGCAGTTACGTTACAGGGGGCGGGGGCAATGAGCAGTTCTTC

j_gene: TRBJ2-5
abundance: once
v_gene: TRBV7-7
len: 14
d_gene: TRBD2
CDR3aa: CASSSGTSEETQYF
CDR3nt: TGTGCCAGCAGCTCAGGGACTAGCGAAGAGACCCAGTACTTC

j_gene: TRBJ1-2
abundance: few
v_gene: TRBV4-3
len: 22
d_gene: TRBD1
CDR3aa: CASSQDFRRQGLSAGANYGYTF
CDR3nt: TGCGCCAGCAGCCAAGATTTCCGCCGACAGGGGCTTTCTGCGGGCGCTAACTATGGCTACACCTTC

j_gene: TRBJ1-3
abundance: .
v_gene: TRBV5-4
len: 14
d_gene: .
CDR3aa: CASSGTISGNTIYF
CDR3nt: TGTGCCAGCAGCGGGACTATCTCTGGAAACACCATATATTTT

j_gene: TRBJ2-3
abundance: .
v_gene: TRBV10-3
len: 12
d_gene: TRBD2
CDR3aa: CAISTSGDTQYF
CDR3nt: TGTGCCATCTCTACTAGCGGAGATACGCAGTATTTT

j_gene: TRBJ2-6
abundance: .
v_gene: TRBV5-4
len: 16
d_gene: .
CDR3aa: CASSLGSVSGANVLTF
CDR3nt: TGTGCCAGCAGCTTGGGTTCGGTCTCTGGGGCCAACGTCCTGACTTTC

j_gene: TRBJ1-2
abundance: .
v_gene: TRBV30
len: 14
d_gene: TRBD1
CDR3aa: CAWRETGGSYGYTF
CDR3nt: TGTGCCTGGAGAGAGACAGGGGGCTCCTATGGCTACACCTTC

j_gene: TRBJ1-2
abundance: .
v_gene: TRBV5-6
len: 15
d_gene: TRBD1
CDR3aa: CASSRDRGYDYGYTF
CDR3nt: TGTGCCAGCAGTCGGGACAGGGGGTATGACTATGGCTACACCTTC

j_gene: TRBJ1-5
abundance: .
v_gene: TRBV5-6
len: 15
d_gene: .
CDR3aa: CASPKITDINQPQHF
CDR3nt: TGTGCCAGCCCCAAGATTACAGATATCAATCAGCCCCAGCATTTT

j_gene: TRBJ1-1
abundance: .
v_gene: TRBV6-5
len: 14
d_gene: .
CDR3aa: CASKDSGANTEAFF
CDR3nt: TGTGCCAGCAAGGACAGTGGGGCGAACACTGAAGCTTTCTTT

j_gene: TRBJ1-5
abundance: .
v_gene: TRBV7-9
len: 14
d_gene: TRBD1
CDR3aa: CASSFSTGGQPQHF
CDR3nt: TGTGCCAGCAGCTTCTCGACAGGGGGTCAGCCCCAGCATTTT

j_gene: TRBJ2-2
abundance: .
v_gene: TRBV9
len: 16
d_gene: TRBD2
CDR3aa: CASSVGDYPITGELFF
CDR3nt: TGTGCCAGCAGCGTAGGGGACTATCCCATCACCGGGGAGCTGTTTTTT

j_gene: TRBJ1-6
abundance: .
v_gene: TRBV28
len: 15
d_gene: TRBD1
CDR3aa: CASSPPDRGNSPLHF
CDR3nt: TGTGCCAGCAGTCCCCCGGACAGGGGGAATTCACCCCTCCACTTT

j_gene: TRBJ2-3
abundance: .
v_gene: TRBV25-1
len: 13
d_gene: TRBD2
CDR3aa: CASSAAGGDTQYF
CDR3nt: TGTGCCAGCAGTGCAGCGGGAGGGGATACGCAGTATTTT

j_gene: TRBJ1-6
abundance: .
v_gene: TRBV18
len: 14
d_gene: TRBD1
CDR3aa: CASSQTGWDSPLHF
CDR3nt: TGTGCCAGCTCTCAGACAGGGTGGGATTCACCCCTCCACTTT

j_gene: TRBJ1-1
abundance: .
v_gene: TRBV5-4
len: 15
d_gene: TRBD1
CDR3aa: CASSFKDRGDTEAFF
CDR3nt: TGTGCCAGCAGCTTCAAGGACAGGGGGGACACTGAAGCTTTCTTT

j_gene: TRBJ2-1
abundance: once
v_gene: TRBV28
len: 13
d_gene: .
CDR3aa: CASRQSLVNEQFF
CDR3nt: TGTGCCAGCAGGCAGTCGTTGGTTAATGAGCAGTTCTTC

j_gene: TRBJ2-1
abundance: .
v_gene: TRBV30
len: 15
d_gene: TRBD2
CDR3aa: CAWSVGSGNGNEQFF
CDR3nt: TGTGCCTGGAGTGTAGGTAGCGGGAACGGCAATGAGCAGTTCTTC

j_gene: TRBJ2-5
abundance: .
v_gene: TRBV29-1
len: 10
d_gene: .
CDR3aa: CSVSGETQYF
CDR3nt: TGCAGCGTGAGCGGGGAGACCCAGTACTTC

j_gene: TRBJ1-2
abundance: .
v_gene: TRBV9
len: 15
d_gene: TRBD1
CDR3aa: CASSVRDRVDYGYTF
CDR3nt: TGTGCCAGCAGCGTCCGGGACAGGGTTGACTATGGCTACACCTTC

j_gene: TRBJ1-1
abundance: .
v_gene: TRBV30
len: 15
d_gene: .
CDR3aa: CAWSVPGAQGTEAFF
CDR3nt: TGTGCCTGGAGTGTCCCAGGGGCTCAGGGGACTGAAGCTTTCTTT

j_gene: TRBJ1-2
abundance: .
v_gene: TRBV4-3
len: 15
d_gene: TRBD1
CDR3aa: CASSQDRRQGYGYTF
CDR3nt: TGCGCCAGCAGCCAAGATAGGAGACAGGGCTATGGCTACACCTTC

j_gene: TRBJ1-5
abundance: .
v_gene: TRBV3-1/TRBV3-2
len: 16
d_gene: .
CDR3aa: CASSQNTGQPDQPQHF
CDR3nt: TGTGCCAGCAGTCAGAACACTGGACAGCCGGATCAGCCCCAGCATTTT

j_gene: TRBJ1-2
abundance: .
v_gene: TRBV25-1
len: 15
d_gene: TRBD1
CDR3aa: CASSDDRGYNYGYTF
CDR3nt: TGTGCCAGCAGTGATGACAGGGGTTATAACTATGGCTACACCTTC

j_gene: TRBJ2-2
abundance: .
v_gene: TRBV9
len: 13
d_gene: .
CDR3aa: CASSGGFAGELFF
CDR3nt: TGTGCCAGCAGTGGAGGGTTCGCCGGGGAGCTGTTTTTT

j_gene: TRBJ2-3
abundance: .
v_gene: TRBV2
len: 14
d_gene: TRBD2
CDR3aa: CASVSSGDTDTQYF
CDR3nt: TGTGCCAGCGTTTCTAGCGGGGACACAGATACGCAGTATTTT

j_gene: TRBJ1-5
abundance: .
v_gene: TRBV25-1
len: 14
d_gene: .
CDR3aa: CASSEHGADQPQHF
CDR3nt: TGTGCCAGCAGTGAGCACGGAGCTGATCAGCCCCAGCATTTT

j_gene: TRBJ2-1
abundance: .
v_gene: TRBV30
len: 13
d_gene: .
CDR3aa: CAWRQGRGNEQFF
CDR3nt: TGTGCCTGGAGACAGGGTAGAGGCAATGAGCAGTTCTTC

j_gene: TRBJ2-1
abundance: .
v_gene: TRBV18
len: 15
d_gene: .
CDR3aa: CASSRGYTLYNEQFF
CDR3nt: TGTGCCAGCTCACGAGGGTACACTCTCTACAATGAGCAGTTCTTC

j_gene: TRBJ1-4
abundance: .
v_gene: TRBV15
len: 15
d_gene: .
CDR3aa: CATSGELRFNEKLFF
CDR3nt: TGTGCCACCAGCGGAGAGCTCAGGTTCAATGAAAAACTGTTTTTT

j_gene: TRBJ2-1
abundance: .
v_gene: TRBV19
len: 16
d_gene: .
CDR3aa: CASSIGGTLSYNEQFF
CDR3nt: TGTGCCAGTAGTATAGGTGGGACACTCTCCTACAATGAGCAGTTCTTC

j_gene: TRBJ2-3
abundance: .
v_gene: TRBV7-8
len: 14
d_gene: TRBD2
CDR3aa: CASSLRRGGDTQYF
CDR3nt: TGTGCCAGCAGCTTACGGCGGGGAGGGGATACGCAGTATTTT

j_gene: TRBJ1-1
abundance: .
v_gene: TRBV7-9
len: 14
d_gene: .
CDR3aa: CASSLVRTNTEAFF
CDR3nt: TGTGCCAGCAGCTTAGTCAGGACAAACACTGAAGCTTTCTTT

j_gene: TRBJ2-3
abundance: .
v_gene: TRBV7-9
len: 15
d_gene: TRBD2
CDR3aa: CASSLGGRATDTQYF
CDR3nt: TGTGCCAGCAGCTTAGGTGGGAGGGCCACAGATACGCAGTATTTT

j_gene: TRBJ1-2
abundance: .
v_gene: TRBV4-3
len: 16
d_gene: .
CDR3aa: CASSQDWSGGGYGYTF
CDR3nt: TGCGCCAGCAGCCAAGATTGGTCGGGGGGGGGATATGGCTACACCTTC

j_gene: TRBJ1-4
abundance: .
v_gene: TRBV3-1/TRBV3-2
len: 13
d_gene: .
CDR3aa: CASSHTHGGTLFF
CDR3nt: TGTGCCAGCAGCCACACCCATGGGGGGACCCTGTTTTTT

j_gene: TRBJ1-1
abundance: once
v_gene: TRBV6-5
len: 14
d_gene: .
CDR3aa: CASSQDGVNTEAFF
CDR3nt: TGTGCCAGCAGTCAGGACGGGGTGAACACTGAAGCTTTCTTT

j_gene: TRBJ2-3
abundance: once
v_gene: TRBV12-3/TRBV12-4
len: 11
d_gene: .
CDR3aa: CASTRSDTQYF
CDR3nt: TGTGCCAGCACAAGGAGCGATACGCAGTATTTT

j_gene: TRBJ2-1
abundance: .
v_gene: TRBV21-1
len: 19
d_gene: .
CDR3aa: CASSKPRDSVRLTYNEQFF
CDR3nt: TGTGCCAGCAGCAAACCACGGGACAGCGTAAGGCTGACCTACAATGAGCAGTTCTTC

j_gene: TRBJ1-5
abundance: .
v_gene: TRBV14
len: 16
d_gene: TRBD1
CDR3aa: CASKQGQSYSNQPQHF
CDR3nt: TGTGCCAGCAAGCAGGGACAGTCTTATAGCAATCAGCCCCAGCATTTT

j_gene: TRBJ2-1
abundance: .
v_gene: TRBV11-3
len: 15
d_gene: .
CDR3aa: CASSLRDSSYNEQFF
CDR3nt: TGTGCCAGCAGCTTACGGGATAGCTCCTACAATGAGCAGTTCTTC

j_gene: TRBJ2-3
abundance: .
v_gene: TRBV11-2
len: 18
d_gene: TRBD2
CDR3aa: CASSREGFSGRVTDTQYF
CDR3nt: TGTGCCAGCAGCCGAGAGGGGTTTAGCGGGAGGGTAACAGATACGCAGTATTTT

j_gene: TRBJ2-3
abundance: .
v_gene: TRBV10-1
len: 13
d_gene: .
CDR3aa: CASSERRTNRQYF
CDR3nt: TGCGCCAGCAGTGAGCGCCGGACTAACCGGCAGTATTTT

j_gene: TRBJ2-5
abundance: .
v_gene: TRBV29-1
len: 14
d_gene: .
CDR3aa: CSVECTGIQETQYF
CDR3nt: TGCAGCGTTGAATGTACAGGGATACAAGAGACCCAGTACTTC

j_gene: TRBJ2-3
abundance: .
v_gene: TRBV6-4
len: 15
d_gene: TRBD2
CDR3aa: CASSDLASGADTQYF
CDR3nt: TGTGCCAGCAGTGACTTGGCTAGCGGGGCTGATACGCAGTATTTT

j_gene: TRBJ1-4
abundance: .
v_gene: TRBV2
len: 16
d_gene: .
CDR3aa: CASSERRRAANEKLFF
CDR3nt: TGTGCCAGCAGTGAAAGACGGCGGGCGGCTAATGAAAAACTGTTTTTT

j_gene: TRBJ2-3
abundance: .
v_gene: TRBV9
len: 15
d_gene: TRBD1
CDR3aa: CASSAKTGNTDTQYF
CDR3nt: TGTGCCAGCAGCGCAAAGACAGGGAACACAGATACGCAGTATTTT

j_gene: TRBJ2-2
abundance: .
v_gene: TRBV24-1
len: 18
d_gene: TRBD2
CDR3aa: CATSDQLAGGPRTGELFF
CDR3nt: TGTGCCACCAGTGATCAACTAGCGGGAGGGCCTCGTACCGGGGAGCTGTTTTTT

j_gene: TRBJ2-2
abundance: .
v_gene: TRBV6-5
len: 14
d_gene: .
CDR3aa: CASTQGSNTGELFF
CDR3nt: TGTGCCAGCACGCAGGGTTCGAACACCGGGGAGCTGTTTTTT